These 29 T cell receptor beta chains were sequenced from one sample in a study of a mutant IDH1 vaccine in newly diagnosed glioma. Assay: immunoSEQ multiplex PCR; the TCRdb copy retains only in-frame clones and omits some. The data show tens of thousands of clones, 65% to 90% seen once. Antigen specificity for these receptors is unknown. Time point specified: week 35, safety follow-up. A single vaccine dose contained 300 ug of mutant IDH1 20-mer peptide, and topical imiquimod was used with it. The sample in question was PBMCs, obtained from a glioma patient whose treatment included an IDH1 peptide vaccine. Source of these receptors: a woman in her thirties or forties with glioma. Some clones in this sample may be carry-over from other donors' samples.

This chain joins TRBV2 and TRBJ1-2, with D maybe TRBD1 (5 bases). CDR1 and CDR2 (germline): SNHLY, FYNNEI. V lost 4 bases and J 1 base, leaving 10 bases between the germline ends. The CDR3 has 14 amino acids. This CDR3 reads CASSVLDNNYGYTF. In DNA form, the CDR3 reads TGTGCCAGCAGTGTCTTGGACAATAACTATGGCTACACCTTC.

The chain joins TRBV7-2 to TRBJ2-7, with 7 positions matching TRBD1. Germline CDR1 is SGHTA and CDR2 is FQGNSA. The CDR3 totals 13 residues. V shed 1 base, J shed 4 bases, and the junction held 1 base outside the gene matches. CDR3 in DNA: TGTGCCAGCAGCTTAGACAGGGGTTACGAGCAGTACTTC. As protein: CASSLDRGYEQYF.

V usage is TRBV20-1 and J usage is TRBJ2-7, with D unresolved. The germline gives CDR1 DFQATT, CDR2 SNEGSKA (reference sequence). V was clipped by 6 bases and J by 2 bases, with 8 bases between them. The length of the CDR3 is 11 residues. The CDR3 DNA is TGCAGTGCAGCCAGGACCTACGAGCAGTACTTC. Its translation: CSAARTYEQYF.

The J gene is TRBJ2-5, the V gene TRBV4-2; no clear D. The CDR3 contains 12 residues. CDR1 and CDR2 (germline): LGHNA, YNFKEQ. Trimming left V 1 base short and J 4 bases short, with 4 bases between. The CDR3 sequence is CASSQGSETQYF. The DNA of the CDR3 is TGTGCCAGCAGCCAAGGGTCAGAGACCCAGTACTTC.

The chain is built from TRBV2 and TRBJ2-1; no reliable D call. Trimming removed 2 bases at V and 15 bases at J, with 20 bases between. This CDR3 is built from 14 residues. Germline-derived CDR1 and CDR2 are SNHLY and FYNNEI. CDR3 coding DNA: TGTGCCAGCAGTGAAAGTCTAGTAGATTTCCCCGGGTTCTTC. This codes for CASSESLVDFPGFF.

The sample holds one count of this clone. The genes are TRBV9 and TRBJ2-7; the D is unclear. The CDR3 consists of 15 residues. V was trimmed by 0 bases and J by 2 bases, leaving 12 bases between them. Germline CDR1 is SGDLS and CDR2 is YYNGEE. CDR3 sequence: CASSVDGREAYEQYF. Here the CDR3 DNA reads TGTGCCAGCAGCGTAGATGGCCGTGAAGCCTACGAGCAGTACTTC.

V gene TRBV27 combines with J gene TRBJ2-7, with 7 bases matching TRBD2. Germline V gene lookup returns CDR1 MNHEY and CDR2 SMNVEV (reference sequence). V lost 3 bases to trimming and J lost 3 bases; unmatched junction nucleotides: 8. The CDR3 consists of 15 residues. In DNA, the CDR3 is TGTGCCAGCAGTTTGTACGGGAGGTCCATCTACGAGCAGTACTTC. This codes for CASSLYGRSIYEQYF.

This chain links TRBV7-2 with TRBJ2-7; 8 positions agree with TRBD1. The CDR3 is made up of 14 amino acids. Germline lookup yields CDR1 SGHTA and CDR2 FQGNSA. J was trimmed by 4 bases and V by 1 base; bases with no gene match: 3. The CDR3 sequence: CASSLDQGAYEQYF. CDR3 DNA sequence: TGTGCCAGCAGCTTAGATCAGGGGGCATACGAGCAGTACTTC. Together with reference TRBV7-2 and TRBJ2-7, the CDR3 gives the full variable domain: GAGVSQSPSNKVTEKGKDVELRCDPISGHTALYWYRQSLGQGLEFLIYFQGNSAPDKSGLPSDRFSAERTGGSVSTLTIQRTQQEDSAVYLCASSLDQGAYEQYFGPGTRLTVT.

The CDR3 DNA follows: TGTGCCAGCAGCCCCCCACGGGAGGGGAGAATCTACACTGAAGCTTTCTTT. This gives the protein CASSPPREGRIYTEAFF. The chain is built from TRBV7-9 and TRBJ1-1; possible D gene TRBD1, 5 bases. The CDR3 has 17 amino acids. Germline assignment: CDR1 SEHNR and CDR2 FQNEAQ (reference sequence). The germline V and J ends were trimmed by 5 bases and 3 bases, with 22 bases remaining between them.

As to this clone: One end of the junction varies from germline; a read error may be responsible. V usage is TRBV5-1 and J usage is TRBJ1-1, with 8 bases identical to TRBD1. The CDR3 totals 16 residues. Looked up from germline, CDR1 is SGHRS and CDR2 is YFSETQ. Here the CDR3 DNA reads TGCGCCAGCAGCTTGGCAGGGGGCCAGATGAACACTGAAGCCTTCTTT. Translation gives CASSLAGGQMNTEAFF.

The V call is TRBV2, the J call TRBJ2-5; perhaps TRBD2 as D (7 bases). The CDR3 covers 17 residues. Germline CDR1 reads SNHLY; CDR2 reads FYNNEI. Trimming removed 4 bases from V and 4 bases from J, with 22 bases in between. Here the CDR3 DNA reads TGTGCCAGCAGTGGTGGGTGGCAGGGGAGGGTTAGAGAGACCCAGTACTTC. Translating gives CASSGGWQGRVRETQYF.

This clone was counted a single time. V usage is TRBV6-1 and J usage is TRBJ1-2; 9 nucleotides agree with TRBD1. CDR3 length equals 14 residues. The trim removed 7 bases at V and 4 bases at J, leaving 7 bases unmatched. Germline CDR1 and CDR2: MNHNS and SASEGT. The CDR3 sequence is CASTLGDRVYGYTF. In DNA form, the CDR3 reads TGTGCCAGCACACTTGGGGACAGGGTCTATGGCTACACCTTC.

The rearrangement uses TRBV29-1 and TRBJ2-1; D may be TRBD2 (5 bases). This CDR3 spans 16 amino acids. CDR1 is SQVTM and CDR2 is ANQGSEA in the germline V gene. The V end lost 4 bases, the J end lost 0 bases, and 16 bases lay between the germline ends. The CDR3: CSVVPRLLSSYNEQFF. CDR3 in DNA: TGCAGCGTTGTCCCTCGACTATTAAGCTCCTACAATGAGCAGTTCTTC.

V gene TRBV7-9 combines with J gene TRBJ2-1, with 9 bases lining up with TRBD1. From germline, CDR1 is SEHNR and CDR2 FQNEAQ (reference sequence). V dropped 5 bases and J dropped 8; count of bases not matched to a gene: 10. CDR3 length equals 15 residues. CDR3 residues: CASSRGTGRRDEQFF. CDR3 DNA: TGTGCCAGCAGCCGAGGGACAGGGAGACGGGATGAGCAGTTCTTC.

V and J are TRBV27 and TRBJ2-5; tentatively, D is TRBD1 or TRBD2 (5 bases each). Near its end, the DNA agrees better with TRBJ2-7, so the J call may be wrong. Germline V gene data show CDR1 as MNHEY and CDR2 as SMNVEV (reference sequence). This CDR3 is 16 amino acids long. The CDR3 loop is CASSLRGSGGSYEQYF. CDR3 DNA: TGTGCCAGCAGTTTAAGGGGCAGTGGGGGATCCTACGAGCAGTACTTC.

This rearrangement joins TRBV28 to TRBJ2-1; the D call may be TRBD1 or TRBD2 (5 bases each). V was cut by 3 bases and J by 0 bases, with 9 bases left in between. The germline V gene encodes CDR1 MDHEN and CDR2 SYDVKM. The CDR3 runs to 15 residues. The CDR3 DNA reads TGTGCCAGCAGTTTTGGGGGAAGCTCCTACAATGAGCAGTTCTTC. Its protein product is CASSFGGSSYNEQFF.

J is TRBJ2-5 and V is TRBV5-4; TRBD1 or TRBD2 may be the D gene (6 bases each). Trimming removed 0 bases at V and 7 bases at J, with 13 bases between. This CDR3 comprises 14 residues. Looked up from germline, CDR1 is SGHNT and CDR2 is YYREEE (reference sequence). DNA of the CDR3: TGTGCCAGCAGCTTGGGGGGGGCCTCGGCGACCCAGTACTTC. It encodes CASSLGGASATQYF.

The CDR3 DNA reads TGTGCCAGTAGGCGGGGGTTGGGCTACACCTTC. The encoded protein is CASRRGLGYTF. This rearrangement joins TRBV19 to TRBJ1-2; a possible D gene is TRBD1 (5 bases). The germline gives CDR1 LNHDA, CDR2 SQIVND (reference sequence). The CDR3 sequence is 11 residues long. V was clipped by 6 bases and J by 8 bases, with 10 bases between them. Variable domain in full (rest from reference TRBV19 and TRBJ1-2): DGGITQSPKYLFRKEGQNVTLSCEQNLNHDAMYWYRQDPGQGLRLIYYSQIVNDFQKGDIAEGYSVSREKKESFPLTVTSAQKNPTAFYLCASRRGLGYTFGSGTRLTVV.

The V call is TRBV7-6, the J call TRBJ2-1; 9 bases line up with TRBD1. The germline V gene encodes CDR1 SGHVS and CDR2 FNYEAQ. The CDR3 has 16 residues. V was clipped by 1 base and J by 4 bases; unmatched bases: 5. The CDR3 sequence: CASSLGDRGLYNEQFF. In DNA form, the CDR3 reads TGTGCCAGCAGCTTAGGAGACAGGGGGTTGTACAATGAGCAGTTCTTC.

The chain's CDR3 is CASSQSLPRSHPRSTSNEKLFF. The CDR3 nucleotides are TGCGCCAGCAGCCAATCTCTTCCCAGGTCGCACCCCCGATCTACAAGTAATGAAAAACTGTTTTTT. V is TRBV4-3 and J is TRBJ1-4; no firm D call. The CDR3 is 22 amino acids. Trimming removed 2 bases at V and 4 bases at J, with 32 bases between. Germline V gene sequence: CDR1 LGHNA, CDR2 YSLEER.

This clone has more than one count but fewer than ten. The chain couples TRBV28 to TRBJ1-6, with 10 bases identical to TRBD1. Germline V gives CDR1 MDHEN, CDR2 SYDVKM. The CDR3 has 15 residues. Losses at the gene ends were 6 bases for V and 10 bases for J; bases not matched to a gene: 9. The CDR3 protein is CASSGDRGKLSPLHF. CDR3 DNA sequence: TGTGCCAGCAGCGGGGACAGGGGAAAATTATCACCCCTCCACTTT. Full variable domain (outside the CDR3, taken from reference TRBV28 and TRBJ1-6): DVKVTQSSRYLVKRTGEKVFLECVQDMDHENMFWYRQDPGLGLRLIYFSYDVKMKEKGDIPEGYSVSREKKERFSLILESASTNQTSMYLCASSGDRGKLSPLHFGNGTRLTVT.

V gene TRBV10-3 combines with J gene TRBJ2-3, with D possibly TRBD2 on 5 matching bases. The V end lost 3 bases, the J end lost 6 bases, and 10 bases lay between the germline ends. This CDR3 contains 13 residues. From germline, CDR1 is ENHRY and CDR2 SYGVKD. The CDR3 DNA is TGTGCCATCAGTGACGCCGGGGAGGATACGCAGTATTTT. Its translation is CAISDAGEDTQYF.

The chain carries TRBV19 and TRBJ1-5, with no clear D. The CDR3 length is 16 residues. Germline V CDR1 and CDR2: LNHDA, SQIVND (reference sequence). V gave up 7 bases and J gave up 2 bases, with 18 bases separating them. CDR3 residues: CASTPPGGWGNQPQHF. CDR3 nucleotide sequence: TGTGCCAGTACTCCCCCGGGCGGTTGGGGCAATCAGCCCCAGCATTTT.

This clone was found a few times. The V call is TRBV10-3, the J call TRBJ1-6, with 8 bases aligning to TRBD1. V was clipped by 3 bases and J by 9 bases; unmatched bases: 7. The germline V gene has CDR1 ENHRY and CDR2 SYGVKD. The CDR3 sequence is 15 residues long. As DNA, the CDR3 is TGTGCCATCAGTGACATTACAGGGGGAGGTTCACCCCTCCACTTT. It yields the protein CAISDITGGGSPLHF.

The table lists this clone with a few counts. The gene calls are TRBV5-1 and TRBJ2-3; 9 nucleotides match TRBD2. With V trimmed by 1 base and J by 0 bases, 3 bases remained unmatched. Germline V gene data show CDR1 as SGHRS and CDR2 as YFSETQ. There are 16 residues in the CDR3. The CDR3 protein is CASSLSLAGSTDTQYF. The CDR3 region has the DNA TGCGCCAGCAGCTTGAGTCTAGCGGGAAGCACAGATACGCAGTATTTT.

This sequence joins TRBV20-1 and TRBJ1-6, with no clear D. Trimming took off 6 bases at V and 12 bases at J, with 3 bases between the two ends. This CDR3 comprises 8 residues. Germline-derived CDR1 and CDR2 are DFQATT and SNEGSKA (reference sequence). The CDR3 DNA reads as TGCAGTGCCGGACCCCTCCACTTT. It codes for CSAGPLHF.

The chain links TRBV25-1 to TRBJ1-2; D remains ambiguous. Trimming took 2 bases from V and 8 from J, leaving 24 bases between them. CDR3 length equals 17 residues. Per the germline V gene, CDR1 is MGHDK and CDR2 is SYGVNS. The CDR3 loop is CASSEPDYASQGRGYTF. The CDR3 bases are TGTGCCAGCAGTGAACCGGACTATGCCTCACAAGGGAGAGGCTACACCTTC.

The chain combines TRBV5-1 with TRBJ1-6; D gene uncertain. The germline CDR1 and CDR2 sequences are SGHRS and YFSETQ. V lost 3 bases, J lost 0 bases, and 7 bases lay in between. The CDR3 loop spans 15 amino acids. CDR3 amino acids: CASSWRDSYNSPLHF. The CDR3 coding sequence is TGCGCCAGCAGCTGGCGGGACTCCTATAATTCACCCCTCCACTTT.

This chain's CDR3 is CASSPQQGDTGELFF. In DNA form, the CDR3 reads TGTGCCAGCTCACCGCAACAGGGTGACACCGGGGAGCTGTTTTTT. This chain joins TRBV18 and TRBJ2-2; possibly TRBD1 for D (6 bases). Germline V gives CDR1 KGHSH, CDR2 LQKENI. The CDR3 has 15 amino acids. Trimming took 3 bases from V and 3 from J, leaving 11 bases between them. Supplemented by reference TRBV18 and TRBJ2-2, the full variable domain reads NAGVMQNPRHLVRRRGQEARLRCSPMKGHSHVYWYRQLPEEGLKFMVYLQKENIIDESGMPKERFSAEFPKEGPSILRIQQVVRGDSAAYFCASSPQQGDTGELFFGEGSRLTVL.